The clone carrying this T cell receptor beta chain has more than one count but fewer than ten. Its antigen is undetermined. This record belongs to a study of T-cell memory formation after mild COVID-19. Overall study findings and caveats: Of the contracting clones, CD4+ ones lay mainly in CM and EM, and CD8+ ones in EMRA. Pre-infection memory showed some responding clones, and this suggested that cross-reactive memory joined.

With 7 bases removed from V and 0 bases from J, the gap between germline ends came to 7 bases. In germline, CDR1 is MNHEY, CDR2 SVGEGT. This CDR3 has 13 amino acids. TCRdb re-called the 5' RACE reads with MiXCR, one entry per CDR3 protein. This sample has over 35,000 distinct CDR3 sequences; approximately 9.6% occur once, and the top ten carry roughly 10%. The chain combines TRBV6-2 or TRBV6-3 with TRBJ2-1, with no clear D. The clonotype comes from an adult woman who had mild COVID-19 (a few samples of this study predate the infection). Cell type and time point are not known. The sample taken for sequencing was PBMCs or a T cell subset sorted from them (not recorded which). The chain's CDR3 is CASKQSSYNEQFF. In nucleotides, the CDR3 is TGTGCCAGCAAGCAGAGCTCCTACAATGAGCAGTTCTTC.